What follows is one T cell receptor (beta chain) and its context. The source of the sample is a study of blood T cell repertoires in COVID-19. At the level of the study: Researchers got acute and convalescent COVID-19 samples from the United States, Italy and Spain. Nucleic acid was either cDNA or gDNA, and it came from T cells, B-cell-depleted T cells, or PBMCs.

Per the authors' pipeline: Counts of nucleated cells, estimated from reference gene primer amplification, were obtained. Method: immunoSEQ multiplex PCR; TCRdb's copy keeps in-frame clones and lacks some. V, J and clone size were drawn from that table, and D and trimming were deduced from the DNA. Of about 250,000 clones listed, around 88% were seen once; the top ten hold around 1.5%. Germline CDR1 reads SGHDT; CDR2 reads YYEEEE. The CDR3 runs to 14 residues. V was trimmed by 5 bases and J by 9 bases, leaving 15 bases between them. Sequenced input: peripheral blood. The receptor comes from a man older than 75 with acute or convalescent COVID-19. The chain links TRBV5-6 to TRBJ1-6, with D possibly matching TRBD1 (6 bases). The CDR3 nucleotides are TGTGCCAGCAGAGAGCAGGGGCCTCGTTCACCCCTCCACTTT. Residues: CASREQGPRSPLHF.